This T cell receptor beta chain was recovered during a study of graft-versus-host responses after intestinal transplantation. Study observations and caveats: Peak levels of circulating GvH clones tracked with early post-transplant HvG declines. Clonal ratios of graft-versus-host to host-versus-graft in allografts were high for patients exhibiting graft-donor T cell macrochimerism. The authors found GvH clones in recipient marrow, some appearing first in ileum or blood.

Concerning this clone: Its target is not known.

This table comes from immunoSEQ multiplex PCR, and its TCRdb copy is limited to in-frame clones, with some not included. The profile covers 96,000 or so clones, with 92% appearing a single time and around 0.17% taken by the ten largest. Trimming cost V 1 base and J 11 bases, with 18 bases left between them. This CDR3 has 15 amino acids. The source material was unstimulated CD4+ T cells sorted from spleen or lymph node cells, sampled before intestinal transplant. The chain combines TRBV23-1 with TRBJ1-5; D ambiguous. TRBV23-1 has ORF status, its function being uncertain. The receptor comes from a human donor who received an intestinal transplant. The CDR3 DNA reads TGCGCCAGCAGTCAATGGAAGGAGTACCCTTGGGCCCAGCATTTT. It codes for CASSQWKEYPWAQHF.